Presented here are 24 T cell receptor beta chains from one specimen sequenced in a study of regulatory T cells in long-lasting Graves disease. Time point noted: newly diagnosed GD, antithyroid drugs for less than 3 months. The TCR library was made from RNA extracted from PBMCs. Investigators prepared the TCR beta libraries by applying iRepertoire HTBI primers and Arm-PCR of CDR3 regions. TCRdb ran MiXCR on the multiplex PCR reads and lists one entry per CDR3 protein. Here the sample spans about 300,000 distinct CDR3 sequences, 18% being singletons. The sample here was peripheral blood mononuclear cells (PBMCs), taken at new diagnosis, from a patient treated with antithyroid drugs. The receptors derive from a female donor with Graves disease.

This clonotype has a count of ten or more. V gene TRBV19 combines with J gene TRBJ1-6; a possible D gene is TRBD1 (6 bases). V was cut by 5 bases and J by 5 bases, with 16 bases left in between. The CDR3 totals 16 residues. Germline V lookup: CDR1 LNHDA, CDR2 SQIVND (reference sequence). The CDR3 protein is CASSSSSDSNNSPLHF. Here the CDR3 DNA reads TGTGCCAGTAGTTCGTCATCGGACAGCAATAATTCACCCCTCCACTTT.

This clonotype was recorded many times. The chain joins TRBV19 to TRBJ1-5; 7 bases line up with TRBD1. The CDR3 is made up of 14 amino acids. Germline values: CDR1 LNHDA, CDR2 SQIVND (reference sequence). The V and J ends lost 9 bases and 4 bases, in that order; junction bases with no gene match: 9. This CDR3 is CASSAQGGNQPQHF. CDR3 DNA sequence: TGTGCCAGCAGCGCCCAGGGGGGAAATCAGCCCCAGCATTTT.

The sample holds many counts of this clonotype. The V and J genes are TRBV29-1 and TRBJ2-3; 10 bases map to TRBD2. Germline values: CDR1 SQVTM, CDR2 ANQGSEA. This CDR3 contains 16 residues. J lost 0 bases, V lost 6 bases, and 9 bases had no gene match. In DNA form, the CDR3 reads TGCAGCGTCGCCAACACTAGCGGGACTAGCACAGATACGCAGTATTTT. This translates into CSVANTSGTSTDTQYF.

The table lists this clonotype with a few counts. V and J are TRBV27 and TRBJ2-7, with 7 bases matching TRBD1. Germline loops: CDR1 MNHEY, CDR2 SMNVEV (reference sequence). This CDR3 has 14 amino acids. V lost 6 bases and J lost 1; bases outside the gene matches: 6. Here the CDR3 reads CASRRTGPSYEQYF. CDR3 in DNA: TGTGCCAGCAGAAGGACAGGCCCTTCCTACGAGCAGTACTTC.

The chain links TRBV6-1 to TRBJ2-7; D is possibly TRBD1 (5 bases). There are 12 residues in the CDR3. The V end was cut by 6 bases, the J end by 9 bases, with 15 bases between. The V gene's germline CDR1 is MNHNS and CDR2 SASEGT. The CDR3, as DNA: TGTGCCAGCAGCATGACAGAGCATGGGCAGTACTTC. Protein: CASSMTEHGQYF.

This clonotype has at least ten counts. The rearrangement uses TRBV7-8 and TRBJ2-5; 10 bases align to TRBD2. Looked up from germline, CDR1 is SGHVS and CDR2 is FQNEAQ. The CDR3 has 15 residues. Trimming removed 2 bases from V and 4 bases from J; junction bases left unmatched: 4. CDR3: CASSLLAGEGETQYF. CDR3 DNA: TGTGCCAGCAGCTTACTAGCGGGAGAGGGAGAGACCCAGTACTTC.

Details on this clonotype: A far more abundant clone sits one base away, making this likely a read error. Without the conserved terminal phenylalanine or tryptophan, this CDR3 likely stems from a read error. This rearrangement joins TRBV28 to TRBJ2-5, with D possibly matching TRBD2 (7 bases). The DNA end is a closer match to TRBJ2-7, so the J assignment may be wrong. The CDR3 totals 14 residues. Germline V gene data show CDR1 as MDHEN and CDR2 as SYDVKM. The CDR3 region is CASSGGGLENEQYL. The CDR3, as DNA: TGTGCCAGCAGTGGGGGGGGGCTGGAGAACGAGCAGTACCTC.

The table lists this clonotype with many counts. The CDR3 does not close with the conserved phenylalanine or tryptophan, likely indicating a read error. As DNA, the CDR3 is TGCGCCAGCAGCTTGGAGACAGGGGCGAATTCACCCCTCCACCTT. Amino acid sequence: CASSLETGANSPLHL. The chain carries TRBV5-1 and TRBJ1-6; 8 bases are shared with TRBD1. The junction had 3 bases not matched to a gene; V was cut back by 0 bases and J by 7 bases. CDR3 length: 15 amino acids. From germline, CDR1 is SGHRS and CDR2 YFSETQ.

This clonotype was recorded a few times. The chain links TRBV19 to TRBJ1-3; D ambiguous. The CDR3 has 15 amino acids. V shed 6 bases and J shed 0 bases, with 12 bases lying between them. In germline, CDR1 is LNHDA, CDR2 SQIVND (reference sequence). Here the CDR3 reads CASRSDGYSGNTIYF. The CDR3 DNA follows: TGTGCCAGTAGATCCGACGGGTACTCTGGAAACACCATATATTTT.

The V and J genes are TRBV11-3 and TRBJ2-3, with 8 bases identical to TRBD1. CDR1 and CDR2 (germline): SGHNT, YENEEA. The CDR3 contains 16 residues. V dropped 0 bases and J dropped 1; count of bases not matched to a gene: 3. In nucleotides, the CDR3 is TGTGCCAGCAGCTTAGATTCGGGACAGGGCACAGATACGCAGTATTTT. It translates to CASSLDSGQGTDTQYF. Full variable domain (remainder filled in from reference TRBV11-3 and TRBJ2-3): EAGVVQSPRYKIIEKKQPVAFWCNPISGHNTLYWYLQNLGQGPELLIRYENEEAVDDSQLPKDRFSAERLKGVDSTLKIQPAELGDSAVYLCASSLDSGQGTDTQYFGPGTRLTVL.

This clonotype was observed a handful of times. The chain employs TRBV3-1 and TRBJ2-1; D could derive from TRBD1 or TRBD2 (5 bases each). The germline V gene encodes CDR1 LGHDT and CDR2 YNNKEL (reference sequence). Trimming took 6 bases from V and 0 from J, leaving 6 bases between them. The CDR3 has 13 amino acids. The CDR3 region has the DNA TGTGCCAGCAGGGGACGCTCCTACAATGAGCAGTTCTTC. Amino acid sequence: CASRGRSYNEQFF.

The chain joins TRBV11-2 to TRBJ2-1; D perhaps matches TRBD2 (6 bases). V was trimmed by 2 bases and J by 12 bases, leaving 14 bases between them. The CDR3 extends over 13 amino acids. In germline, CDR1 is SGHAT, CDR2 FQNNGV. The CDR3 DNA reads as TGTGCCAGCAGCTTATCGAGCCAGGGAGGGCAGTTCTTC. Its protein is CASSLSSQGGQFF.

This clonotype was recorded many times. J is TRBJ2-1 and V is TRBV12-3 or TRBV12-4, with 12 bases fitting TRBD2. V shed 4 bases, J shed 9 bases, and the junction held 7 bases outside the gene matches. The CDR3 is made up of 15 amino acids. CDR3 bases: TGTGCCAGCAGTTCTAGCGGGAGGGCCCTCGGTGAGCAGTTCTTC. This translates into CASSSSGRALGEQFF.

This rearrangement joins TRBV28 to TRBJ2-7, with D hard to call. Germline V gene data show CDR1 as MDHEN and CDR2 as SYDVKM. The CDR3 runs to 10 residues. Trimming pared 5 bases from V and 5 bases from J, leaving 4 bases between. The CDR3 sequence: CASSDDEQYF. CDR3 coding DNA: TGTGCCAGCAGTGATGACGAGCAGTACTTC.

The rearrangement links TRBV29-1 to TRBJ1-5; TRBD1 aligns across 7 bases. The CDR3 sequence is 13 residues long. Germline-derived CDR1 and CDR2 are SQVTM and ANQGSEA. V trimming: 4 bases; J trimming: 5 bases; junction bases outside the gene matches: 5. CDR3 DNA: TGCAGCGTTGGACAGGGAGGCGATCAGCCCCAGCATTTT. Amino acid sequence: CSVGQGGDQPQHF.

This clonotype was recorded at least ten times. This chain joins TRBV10-3 and TRBJ2-1; 8 bases map to TRBD2. The V and J ends lost 2 bases and 0 bases, in that order; junction bases with no gene match: 18. CDR1 and CDR2 (germline): ENHRY, SYGVKD. The CDR3 loop spans 21 amino acids. CDR3 protein: CAISEGEIFLAGENSYNEQFF. DNA of the CDR3: TGTGCCATCAGTGAGGGGGAAATTTTCCTAGCGGGCGAAAACTCCTACAATGAGCAGTTCTTC.

This clonotype was detected ten times or more. In nucleotides, the CDR3 is TGTGCCACGAGGATCGCCGAGACCCAGTACTTC. Translating it yields CATRIAETQYF. The gene calls are TRBV7-9 and TRBJ2-5; D remains ambiguous. Looked up from germline, CDR1 is SEHNR and CDR2 is FQNEAQ (reference sequence). V lost 10 bases and J 5 bases, leaving 11 bases between the germline ends. This CDR3 region has 11 residues.

This clonotype was detected ten times or more. CDR3 loop: CASSPLGEYQETQYF. CDR3 in DNA: TGTGCCAGCAGTCCCCTCGGAGAGTACCAAGAGACCCAGTACTTC. This rearrangement joins TRBV12-3 or TRBV12-4 to TRBJ2-5, with unresolved D. The CDR3 extends over 15 amino acids. Trimming cost V 5 bases and J 0 bases, with 13 bases left between them.

With respect to this clonotype: A far larger clone is one nucleotide away, so this likely arose from a read error. This CDR3 reads CASSLGTGFYDQYF. The CDR3 DNA is TGTGCCAGCAGCCTCGGGACTGGCTTCTACGATCAGTACTTC. The chain recombines TRBV5-1 with TRBJ2-7, with D maybe TRBD2 (6 bases). CDR3 length: 14 residues. Germline CDR1 reads SGHRS; CDR2 reads YFSETQ.

About this clonotype: This may come from a read error, since a much larger clone is one base off. The rearrangement uses TRBV3-1 and TRBJ2-1; D gene ambiguous. The last part of the DNA fits TRBJ2-5 better; the J call may be wrong. CDR3 length equals 16 residues. Germline V gene lookup returns CDR1 LGHDT and CDR2 YNNKEL (reference sequence). The CDR3 DNA is TGTGCCAGCAGCCAAGATCTAAGCCTTACCTGGGAGACCCAGTACTTC. Protein: CASSQDLSLTWETQYF.

This clonotype has a handful of counts. The V gene is TRBV20-1, the J gene TRBJ2-1; D not resolved. Germline V gene sequence: CDR1 DFQATT, CDR2 SNEGSKA (reference sequence). V shed 2 bases and J shed 0 bases, with 11 bases lying between them. The CDR3 runs to 15 residues. The CDR3 is CSARTAMNSYNEQFF. CDR3 sequence (DNA): TGCAGTGCTAGAACCGCGATGAACTCCTACAATGAGCAGTTCTTC.

This clonotype was detected many times. The chain joins TRBV6-1 to TRBJ1-1, with 7 positions matching TRBD1. The CDR3 has 17 amino acids. Germline CDR1 reads MNHNS; CDR2 reads SASEGT. The V gene end was trimmed by 7 bases and the J gene end by 0 bases; junction bases not matched to a gene: 14. The CDR3 loop reads CASTWGIGGLMNTEAFF. In nucleotides, the CDR3 is TGTGCCAGCACATGGGGTATAGGGGGCTTAATGAACACTGAAGCTTTCTTT.

This clonotype was observed many times. The chain links TRBV9 to TRBJ2-2, with TRBD2 as a possible D gene (5 bases). The CDR3 has 16 residues. Germline CDR1 is SGDLS and CDR2 is YYNGEE. V was trimmed by 0 bases and J by 0 bases, leaving 9 bases between them. The CDR3 region is CASSVASGANTGELFF. CDR3 coding DNA: TGTGCCAGCAGCGTAGCGAGCGGAGCGAACACCGGGGAGCTGTTTTTT. The full variable domain, with the rest looked up from reference TRBV9 and TRBJ2-2, is DSGVTQTPKHLITATGQRVTLRCSPRSGDLSVYWYQQSLDQGLQFLIQYYNGEERAKGNILERFSAQQFPDLHSELNLSSLELGDSALYFCASSVASGANTGELFFGEGSRLTVL.

This clonotype was recorded at least ten times. V gene TRBV30 combines with J gene TRBJ2-5; D ambiguous. This CDR3 is built from 11 residues. Deletions cut 1 base from V and 5 bases from J, with 5 bases between. Germline V gene lookup returns CDR1 GTSNPN and CDR2 SVGIG (reference sequence). CDR3 nucleotides: TGTGCCTGGAGTGGCCCGGAGACCCAGTACTTC. Protein sequence: CAWSGPETQYF. The variable domain in full, with the rest retrieved from reference TRBV30 and TRBJ2-5, is SQTIHQWPATLVQPVGSPLSLECTVEGTSNPNLYWYRQAAGRGLQLLFYSVGIGQISSEVPQNLSASRPQDRQFILSSKKLLLSDSGFYLCAWSGPETQYFGPGTRLLVL.